Listed here are 17 T cell receptor beta chains from one sample, sequenced in a study of blood T cell repertoires in COVID-19 (dated by TCRdb to 2019 to 2021). Preparation of the library involved the immunoSEQ multiplex PCR assay. The immuneACCESS repertoire file appears here via TCRdb, limited to in-frame rearrangements. These files lack a portion of the clones; in checked studies, under half of the deficit traces to unresolved V genes, and the cause of the others is not known. In this sample the table shows some 230,000 clones, roughly four fifths of which occur a single time. The ten largest clones capture approximately 2.5% of the sample. Sequenced input: peripheral blood. Receptors were obtained from a woman aged 55-70 years with acute or convalescent COVID-19.

V is TRBV10-3 and J is TRBJ2-7; TRBD1 matches 9 bases. The CDR3 covers 17 residues. Trimming removed 0 bases from V and 3 bases from J; junction bases left unmatched: 9. Per the germline V gene, CDR1 is ENHRY and CDR2 is SYGVKD. The CDR3 DNA reads TGTGCCATCAGTGAGTCGTTTATAGACAGGGGGTACTACGAGCAGTACTTC. Encoded protein: CAISESFIDRGYYEQYF.

The V call is TRBV27, the J call TRBJ2-7; no clear D gene. Deletions cut 4 bases from V and 2 bases from J, with 18 bases between. The CDR3 extends over 16 amino acids. Germline-derived CDR1 and CDR2 are MNHEY and SMNVEV (reference sequence). In DNA, the CDR3 is TGTGCCAGCAGTTCCAACGACTCCCCCGGCGCCTACGAGCAGTACTTC. Protein: CASSSNDSPGAYEQYF.

The genes are TRBV2 and TRBJ1-2; TRBD1 is a possible D gene (6 bases). Trimming took 7 bases from V and 8 from J, leaving 14 bases between them. The germline V gene encodes CDR1 SNHLY and CDR2 FYNNEI. The CDR3 is 12 amino acids. CDR3 sequence reads: CASKVAGVGYTF. For the CDR3, the DNA is TGTGCCAGCAAAGTTGCAGGGGTGGGCTACACCTTC.

The chain employs TRBV7-2 and TRBJ2-3, with D maybe TRBD1 (5 bases). V was shortened by 3 bases and J by 5 bases, with 15 bases between the two germline ends. Per the germline V gene, CDR1 is SGHTA and CDR2 is FQGNSA. This CDR3 has 15 residues. In DNA form, the CDR3 reads TGTGCCAGCAGCTTCGGTGTCAGGGCCGGAGATACGCAGTATTTT. It encodes CASSFGVRAGDTQYF. The variable domain in full, with the rest retrieved from reference TRBV7-2 and TRBJ2-3, is GAGVSQSPSNKVTEKGKDVELRCDPISGHTALYWYRQSLGQGLEFLIYFQGNSAPDKSGLPSDRFSAERTGGSVSTLTIQRTQQEDSAVYLCASSFGVRAGDTQYFGPGTRLTVL.

The V gene is TRBV27, the J gene TRBJ2-3; possible D gene TRBD2, 5 bases. This CDR3 is built from 16 residues. The V end was cut by 3 bases, the J end by 1 base, with 14 bases between. Germline CDR1 and CDR2: MNHEY and SMNVEV (reference sequence). The CDR3 DNA is TGTGCCAGCAGTTTCGGGAAAGGCGGGCGCACAGATACGCAGTATTTT. This translates into CASSFGKGGRTDTQYF.

This chain links TRBV7-6 with TRBJ2-3, with TRBD2 identical over 9 bases. The CDR3 length is 15 residues. CDR1 and CDR2 from the germline V gene are SGHVS and FNYEAQ. Unmatched junction bases numbered 6, after V lost 6 bases and J lost 2 bases. As DNA, the CDR3 is TGTGCCAGCAGTTCAGCGGGGGGCCTCACAGATACGCAGTATTTT. Encoded protein: CASSSAGGLTDTQYF. The whole variable domain, filled in from reference TRBV7-6 and TRBJ2-3, reads GAGVSQSPRYKVTKRGQDVALRCDPISGHVSLYWYRQALGQGPEFLTYFNYEAQQDKSGLPNDRFSAERPEGSISTLTIQRTEQRDSAMYRCASSSAGGLTDTQYFGPGTRLTVL.

CDR3 DNA sequence: TGTGCCAGCAATTCCCGGGGGGATGTGGCGGGCGGCTACACCTTC. Protein sequence: CASNSRGDVAGGYTF. The chain joins TRBV5-4 to TRBJ1-2, with D perhaps matching TRBD1 (5 bases). This CDR3 comprises 15 residues. Trimming removed 6 bases from V and 8 bases from J, with 23 bases in between. The germline V gene has CDR1 SGHNT and CDR2 YYREEE (reference sequence).

The rearrangement uses TRBV12-3 or TRBV12-4 and TRBJ1-3, with D perhaps TRBD1 (6 bases). Deletions cut 5 bases from V and 9 bases from J, with 14 bases between. The CDR3 spans 13 residues. The CDR3 region is CASSIRQDSTIYF. The CDR3 DNA reads as TGTGCCAGCAGTATCCGACAGGACAGCACCATATATTTT.

The gene calls are TRBV7-9 and TRBJ1-2; D ambiguous. The CDR3 runs 15 residues. Germline V gene data show CDR1 as SEHNR and CDR2 as FQNEAQ (reference sequence). V lost 5 bases to trimming and J lost 4 bases, with 17 bases between them. CDR3 region: CASSPNKAGSYGYTF. Here the CDR3 DNA reads TGTGCCAGCAGCCCGAACAAAGCGGGGAGCTATGGCTACACCTTC.

This clone has just one count. The genes are TRBV12-5 and TRBJ1-2; 12 bases match TRBD1. Germline V gene sequence: CDR1 LGHNT, CDR2 FRNRAP. CDR3 size: 15 residues. The ends lost 4 bases at V and 8 bases at J; junction bases unmatched: 8. CDR3 nucleotides: TGTGCTAGTGGTTCCCCGGGACAGGGGGCACCGGGCTACACCTTC. The encoded protein is CASGSPGQGAPGYTF.

The J gene is TRBJ1-2, the V gene TRBV6-5, with 11 positions matching TRBD1. This CDR3 has 14 residues. V lost 9 bases and J lost 7; bases outside the gene matches: 10. Germline CDR1 MNHEY, CDR2 SVGAGI. The CDR3, as DNA: TGTGCCAGTTTAGGGGGACAGGGGGTACGTGGCTACACCTTC. It yields the protein CASLGGQGVRGYTF.

The genes are TRBV7-9 and TRBJ2-5; 10 nucleotides line up with TRBD2. The CDR3 runs to 18 residues. Germline CDR1 reads SEHNR; CDR2 reads FQNEAQ (reference sequence). V was clipped by 2 bases and J by 3 bases; unmatched bases: 12. In nucleotides, the CDR3 is TGTGCCAGCAGCTTATTCAGCGGGGGGGCCAGGGGAAAAGAGACCCAGTACTTC. It is translated as CASSLFSGGARGKETQYF. The full variable domain, in which reference TRBV7-9 and TRBJ2-5 provide the parts outside the CDR3, is DTGVSQNPRHKITKRGQNVTFRCDPISEHNRLYWYRQTLGQGPEFLTYFQNEAQLEKSRLLSDRFSAERPKGSFSTLEIQRTEQGDSAMYLCASSLFSGGARGKETQYFGPGTRLLVL.

The rearrangement uses TRBV2 and TRBJ1-2; D unresolved. Germline values: CDR1 SNHLY, CDR2 FYNNEI. Trimming stripped 3 bases from V and 1 base from J, with 6 bases between. The CDR3 runs 13 residues. The DNA of the CDR3 is TGTGCCAGCAGTGATTCAGTTAACTATGGCTACACCTTC. As protein: CASSDSVNYGYTF. Using reference TRBV2 and TRBJ1-2 for the parts outside the CDR3, the full variable domain is EPEVTQTPSHQVTQMGQEVILRCVPISNHLYFYWYRQILGQKVEFLVSFYNNEISEKSEIFDDQFSVERPDGSNFTLKIRSTKLEDSAMYFCASSDSVNYGYTFGSGTRLTVV.

The chain employs TRBV19 and TRBJ1-1, with 9 bases that match TRBD1. The CDR3 is 16 amino acids. V dropped 7 bases and J dropped 0; count of bases not matched to a gene: 9. Germline loops: CDR1 LNHDA, CDR2 SQIVND (reference sequence). CDR3 sequence reads: CASTAGTGFMNTEAFF. DNA for the CDR3: TGTGCCAGTACCGCCGGGACAGGGTTTATGAACACTGAAGCTTTCTTT.

The chain links TRBV7-2 to TRBJ2-5, with 14 bases matching TRBD2. Germline CDR1 is SGHTA and CDR2 is FQGNSA. The CDR3 sequence is 16 residues long. V was clipped by 5 bases and J by 5 bases; unmatched bases: 7. In DNA form, the CDR3 reads TGTGCCAGCAGCCTCGGGACTAGCGGGGGCGGGGAGACCCAGTACTTC. It specifies CASSLGTSGGGETQYF.

This clone has just a few counts. The V gene is TRBV2, the J gene TRBJ2-5, with TRBD2 matching 13 bases. The V segment lost 6 bases and the J segment 5 bases; nucleotides outside the gene matches: 6. CDR3 size: 15 residues. The germline gives CDR1 SNHLY, CDR2 FYNNEI. The CDR3 DNA reads as TGTGCCAGCAGGCCCGGACTAGCGGGGGACGAGACCCAGTACTTC. Translation gives CASRPGLAGDETQYF.

The V and J genes are TRBV27 and TRBJ1-6; D perhaps matches TRBD1 (5 bases). Germline V lookup: CDR1 MNHEY, CDR2 SMNVEV (reference sequence). The CDR3 has 13 residues. Trimming removed 3 bases from V and 9 bases from J, with 9 bases in between. CDR3 nucleotides: TGTGCCAGCAGTTTTTCGGGGGGTTCACCCCTCCACTTT. It encodes CASSFSGGSPLHF.